This is a list of T cell receptor beta chains from one sample in a study of OX40 agonist ivuxolimab in advanced cancers. Sequenced by immunoSEQ multiplex PCR; TCRdb stores in-frame clones only, minus some. The sample has around 74,000 clones; 80% to 95% are singletons. This specimen consisted of CD4+ or CD8+ T cells sorted from blood, obtained in a trial of the OX40 agonist ivuxolimab. The receptors were sampled from an adult with an advanced solid tumor such as melanoma, head and neck, liver or kidney cancer. Both conserved end residues are part of each CDR3. The order of the fields is clone size, V gene, D gene, J gene, CDR3 protein, CDR3 DNA. A D gene is named only where the DNA matches it firmly. Not all rows give a size; the values are once, few, many and, for expanded clones, a class.

.,TRBV30,TRBD2,TRBJ2-2,CAWRGTSGRLGELFF,TGTGCCTGGAGAGGGACTAGCGGGAGACTCGGGGAGCTGTTTTTT
.,TRBV7-7,TRBD2,TRBJ2-2,CASSLDPSGDTGELFF,TGTGCTAGCAGCTTAGACCCTAGCGGGGACACCGGGGAGCTGTTTTTT
.,TRBV4-2,TRBD2,TRBJ2-3,CASSRVGLAGDTDTQYF,TGTGCCAGCAGCCGAGTGGGACTAGCGGGGGATACAGATACGCAGTATTTT
.,TRBV18,TRBD2,TRBJ2-7,CASSPGLAGTSSYEQYF,TGTGCCAGCTCCCCGGGACTAGCGGGCACCAGCTCCTACGAGCAGTACTTC
.,TRBV19,TRBD2,TRBJ2-1,CASSAPGGTSGRWANEQFF,TGTGCCAGTAGTGCCCCCGGGGGGACTAGCGGGAGATGGGCCAATGAGCAGTTCTTC
.,TRBV5-1,.,TRBJ1-6,CASSGAEVGGSPLHF,TGCGCCAGCAGCGGCGCGGAGGTCGGAGGTTCACCCCTCCACTTT
.,TRBV27,.,TRBJ2-5,CASSPLDSQETQYF,TGTGCCAGCAGCCCACTCGACAGCCAAGAGACCCAGTACTTC
.,TRBV27,TRBD1,TRBJ1-5,CASSLPRTGGDPHNQPQHF,TGTGCCAGCAGTTTACCCCGGACAGGGGGCGACCCGCACAATCAGCCCCAGCATTTT
.,TRBV18,TRBD1,TRBJ2-2,CASSPETGGSAGELFF,TGTGCCAGCTCACCGGAGACAGGGGGCTCGGCCGGGGAGCTGTTTTTT
.,TRBV5-1,TRBD2,TRBJ2-1,CASSLGTSGRGRNQFF,TGCGCCAGCAGCTTGGGGACTAGCGGGAGGGGAAGGAACCAGTTCTTC
.,TRBV19,.,TRBJ2-1,CASSIIGGHTNEQFF,TGTGCCAGTAGTATAATAGGCGGGCACACCAATGAGCAGTTCTTC
once,TRBV4-3,.,TRBJ1-2,CASSQGRTGIIGGYTF,TGCGCCAGCAGCCAAGGTCGGACGGGGATAATAGGTGGCTACACCTTC
.,TRBV30,TRBD2,TRBJ2-5,CAGTSGSRRGTQYF,TGTGCCGGGACTAGCGGGAGTCGCCGGGGGACCCAGTACTTC
.,TRBV7-2,TRBD2,TRBJ2-5,CASSPEPRTSGSGETQYF,TGTGCCAGCAGCCCCGAACCCCGGACTAGCGGGAGTGGGGAGACCCAGTACTTC
.,TRBV10-3,.,TRBJ1-1,CAISGYARENTEAFF,TGTGCCATCAGCGGCTATGCAAGGGAGAACACTGAAGCTTTCTTT
.,TRBV6-6,.,TRBJ2-2,CASSYVRQQNTGELFF,TGTGCCAGCAGTTATGTCCGTCAGCAGAACACCGGGGAGCTGTTTTTT
.,TRBV10-3,.,TRBJ2-7,CAISEGISYEQYF,TGTGCCATCAGTGAAGGGATCTCCTACGAGCAGTACTTC
.,TRBV5-6,TRBD1,TRBJ2-7,CASSGNRGLDEQYF,TGTGCCAGCAGCGGAAACAGGGGATTAGACGAGCAGTACTTC
.,TRBV10-3,.,TRBJ2-1,CAISESAFSEINNEQFF,TGTGCCATCAGTGAGTCTGCGTTTAGCGAGATAAACAATGAGCAGTTCTTC
.,TRBV4-3,TRBD1,TRBJ1-2,CASSRSAGGGYTF,TGCGCCAGCAGCCGATCAGCAGGGGGTGGCTACACCTTC
.,TRBV13,TRBD1,TRBJ2-5,CASSLRNFFGGQRETQYF,TGTGCCAGCAGCCTACGAAACTTTTTTGGGGGACAGAGGGAGACCCAGTACTTC
.,TRBV7-9,TRBD2,TRBJ2-1,CASSLATSGRGEQFF,TGTGCCAGCAGCTTAGCCACTAGCGGGAGGGGTGAGCAGTTCTTC
.,TRBV29-1,.,TRBJ2-5,CSADGTPGQETQYF,TGCAGCGCAGACGGGACACCCGGCCAAGAGACCCAGTACTTC
.,TRBV13,.,TRBJ2-7,CASSPRTYEQYF,TGTGCCAGCAGCCCTCGGACCTACGAGCAGTACTTC
.,TRBV6-6,.,TRBJ2-7,CASSLPGNWQYF,TGTGCCAGCAGTTTACCAGGCAATTGGCAGTACTTC
.,TRBV11-2,.,TRBJ2-2,CASSPGWAREIGELFF,TGTGCCAGCAGCCCAGGCTGGGCACGGGAAATCGGGGAGCTGTTTTTT
.,TRBV11-2,.,TRBJ1-1,CASSGFSGIEAFF,TGTGCCAGCAGCGGATTTTCAGGAATTGAAGCTTTCTTT
.,TRBV15,TRBD1,TRBJ1-5,CATSGSRDSRRRPQHF,TGTGCCACCAGCGGCTCCCGGGACAGTCGACGAAGGCCCCAGCATTTT
.,TRBV9,TRBD1,TRBJ2-1,CASSAGGTGTYNEQFF,TGTGCCAGCAGCGCCGGCGGGACAGGAACTTACAATGAGCAGTTCTTC
.,TRBV7-2,.,TRBJ2-5,CASSSDGTLSLYQTQYF,TGTGCCAGCAGCTCAGACGGGACTCTTTCCTTATACCAGACCCAGTACTTC
once,TRBV7-3,TRBD2,TRBJ2-1,CASSQRAGRGNEQFF,TGTGCCAGCAGCCAACGAGCGGGAAGGGGCAATGAGCAGTTCTTC
.,TRBV5-1,TRBD2,TRBJ2-1,CASSYGTSGILLFDEQFF,TGCGCCAGCAGCTACGGGACTAGCGGGATTCTTTTGTTCGATGAGCAGTTCTTC
.,TRBV29-1,TRBD1,TRBJ1-1,CSVEQRQGETEAFF,TGCAGCGTTGAACAAAGACAGGGGGAGACTGAAGCTTTCTTT
.,TRBV5-1,TRBD2,TRBJ2-1,CASSLRTSGMDNEQFF,TGCGCCAGCAGCCTCCGGACTAGCGGCATGGACAATGAGCAGTTCTTC
few,TRBV29-1,.,TRBJ2-1,CSVQVGASEQFF,TGCAGCGTCCAGGTAGGGGCGAGTGAGCAGTTCTTC
.,TRBV28,.,TRBJ2-2,CASSFEGGYGTGELFF,TGTGCCAGCAGTTTTGAGGGGGGCTACGGCACCGGGGAGCTGTTTTTT
.,TRBV27,TRBD2,TRBJ2-2,CASSTGLAVPRNTGELFF,TGTGCCAGCAGCACGGGACTAGCGGTCCCCCGAAACACCGGGGAGCTGTTTTTT
.,TRBV19,TRBD1,TRBJ2-2,CASSIGPGQVNTGELFF,TGTGCCAGTAGTATAGGACCTGGACAGGTGAACACCGGGGAGCTGTTTTTT
.,TRBV6-5,TRBD1,TRBJ1-1,CASSPQTGGVTEAFF,TGTGCCAGCAGCCCCCAGACAGGGGGCGTAACTGAAGCTTTCTTT
.,TRBV7-9,.,TRBJ1-1,CASSPLNLGNTEAFF,TGTGCCAGCAGCCCCCTCAACCTGGGGAACACTGAAGCTTTCTTT